This T cell receptor (beta chain) was sequenced in a study of a mutant IDH1 vaccine in newly diagnosed glioma. At the level of the study: Scheduled for weeks 1, 3, 5, 7, 11, 15, 19 and 23, eight vaccinations were given to patients. Before enrollment, the patients had been treated with radiotherapy alone, temozolomide alone, or both together. Most of them had received both. Findings of the study overall: Seemingly, pseudoprogression had no relation to changes in the top peripheral T cell clonotypes.

Germline-derived CDR1 and CDR2 are MDHEN and SYDVKM. The V and J ends lost 5 bases and 3 bases respectively, with 14 bases between them. CDR3 length equals 14 residues. As regards this clone: Antigen specificity is unknown.

Using immunoSEQ multiplex PCR, the repertoire was profiled, and TCRdb retains in-frame clones only, with some absent. The table has about 58,000 clones, under 90% seen once. This sample's time point: week 5, during vaccination. Every single dose of the vaccine, 300 ug of mutant IDH1 20-mer peptide, came with topical imiquimod. The origin of this receptor is a woman in her 50s with glioma. The gene calls are TRBV28 and TRBJ2-7, with D unclear. The source material was PBMCs, sampled from a glioma patient whose treatment included an IDH1 peptide vaccine. This CDR3 reads CASSVPSRGYEQYF. CDR3 nucleotides: TGTGCCAGCAGTGTCCCTTCGAGAGGCTACGAGCAGTACTTC.